The rows below give T cell receptor beta chains drawn from one sample of a study of blood T cell repertoires in COVID-19. Measured with immunoSEQ multiplex PCR; TCRdb has only the in-frame clones, and not every one. The sample includes 110,000 or so clones, about 89% seen only once; the top ten take about 18%. The sequenced sample consisted of peripheral blood. The origin of the receptors is a human donor with acute or convalescent COVID-19. The donor label of this sample is uncertain. The CDR3 runs from the conserved cysteine through the conserved F or W. The order of the fields is clone size, V gene, D gene, J gene, CDR3 protein, CDR3 DNA. The D gene is left open where the match is weak. Size tells how often a clone was seen (once, few, many) or the class of an expanded clone, and some rows leave it out.

clone size: NA
V gene: TRBV11-2
D gene: NA
J gene: TRBJ1-2
CDR3 protein: CASSLVRSGGYTF
CDR3 DNA: TGTGCCAGCAGCTTAGTACGTAGCGGGGGCTACACCTTC

clone size: NA
V gene: TRBV11-2
D gene: NA
J gene: TRBJ2-7
CDR3 protein: CASSLAYEQYF
CDR3 DNA: TGTGCCAGCAGCTTAGCATACGAGCAGTACTTC

clone size: NA
V gene: TRBV6-1
D gene: TRBD1
J gene: TRBJ1-2
CDR3 protein: CASSENGGGTVNYGYTF
CDR3 DNA: TGTGCCAGCAGTGAAAACGGGGGGGGGACAGTTAACTATGGCTACACCTTC

clone size: NA
V gene: TRBV13
D gene: TRBD1
J gene: TRBJ1-1
CDR3 protein: CASSPQGGTEAFF
CDR3 DNA: TGTGCCAGCAGTCCACAGGGGGGCACTGAAGCTTTCTTT

clone size: NA
V gene: TRBV5-4
D gene: NA
J gene: TRBJ2-7
CDR3 protein: CASSSPLSEQYF
CDR3 DNA: TGTGCCAGCAGCTCCCCCCTCTCCGAGCAGTACTTC

clone size: NA
V gene: TRBV28
D gene: NA
J gene: TRBJ1-1
CDR3 protein: CASRTIRLNTEAFF
CDR3 DNA: TGTGCCAGCAGGACCATCAGGTTGAACACTGAAGCTTTCTTT

clone size: NA
V gene: TRBV28
D gene: NA
J gene: TRBJ1-6
CDR3 protein: CASSSGNSPLHF
CDR3 DNA: TGTGCCAGCAGCTCTGGCAATTCACCCCTCCACTTT

clone size: NA
V gene: TRBV27
D gene: NA
J gene: TRBJ1-6
CDR3 protein: CASSLGGSPLHF
CDR3 DNA: TGTGCCAGCAGTTTAGGAGGTTCACCCCTCCACTTT

clone size: NA
V gene: TRBV5-4
D gene: NA
J gene: TRBJ2-5
CDR3 protein: CASSLGGSVEGQYF
CDR3 DNA: TGTGCCAGCAGCTTGGGTGGCTCAGTGGAGGGTCAGTACTTC

clone size: NA
V gene: TRBV15
D gene: TRBD2
J gene: TRBJ2-1
CDR3 protein: CATSRDPQTSREQFF
CDR3 DNA: TGTGCCACCAGCAGAGACCCGCAGACTAGCCGTGAGCAGTTCTTC

clone size: NA
V gene: TRBV11-2
D gene: TRBD1
J gene: TRBJ2-7
CDR3 protein: CASSLGAGGYEQYF
CDR3 DNA: TGTGCCAGCAGCTTAGGGGCAGGGGGCTACGAGCAGTACTTC

clone size: once
V gene: TRBV11-1
D gene: NA
J gene: TRBJ1-3
CDR3 protein: CASSSRWYRNTIYF
CDR3 DNA: TGTGCCAGCAGCTCCAGGTGGTATCGGAACACCATATATTTT

clone size: NA
V gene: TRBV12-2
D gene: NA
J gene: TRBJ2-7
CDR3 protein: CASRLDWVKDRGKSYEQYF
CDR3 DNA: TGTGCAAGTCGCTTAGATTGGGTCAAGGATAGGGGAAAGTCCTACGAGCAGTACTTC

clone size: NA
V gene: TRBV2
D gene: NA
J gene: TRBJ1-5
CDR3 protein: CASSEARGSNQPQHF
CDR3 DNA: TGTGCCAGCAGTGAAGCGCGGGGGAGCAATCAGCCCCAGCATTTT

clone size: NA
V gene: TRBV6-2/TRBV6-3
D gene: NA
J gene: TRBJ2-1
CDR3 protein: CASSLWRNEQFF
CDR3 DNA: TGTGCCAGCAGTTTGTGGAGGAATGAGCAGTTCTTC

clone size: NA
V gene: TRBV4-1
D gene: NA
J gene: TRBJ1-5
CDR3 protein: CASSREPTPYQPQHF
CDR3 DNA: TGCGCCAGCAGCCGGGAGCCCACACCGTACCAGCCCCAGCATTTT

clone size: NA
V gene: TRBV18
D gene: NA
J gene: TRBJ2-7
CDR3 protein: CASSPPGAPYEQYF
CDR3 DNA: TGTGCCAGCTCACCACCGGGAGCACCCTACGAGCAGTACTTC

clone size: NA
V gene: TRBV20-1
D gene: TRBD1
J gene: TRBJ1-2
CDR3 protein: CSASMGQAAYGYTF
CDR3 DNA: TGCAGTGCTAGTATGGGACAGGCCGCTTATGGCTACACCTTC

clone size: NA
V gene: TRBV6-1
D gene: NA
J gene: TRBJ2-7
CDR3 protein: CASSELRSPYGGLTYEQYF
CDR3 DNA: TGTGCCAGCAGTGAATTACGGAGCCCGTATGGGGGCCTGACCTACGAGCAGTACTTC

clone size: NA
V gene: TRBV4-1
D gene: NA
J gene: TRBJ2-1
CDR3 protein: CASSQDLPSSYNEQFF
CDR3 DNA: TGCGCCAGCAGCCAAGATCTTCCCAGCTCCTACAATGAGCAGTTCTTC

clone size: NA
V gene: TRBV27
D gene: TRBD1
J gene: TRBJ1-2
CDR3 protein: CASSLYGQGRTNYGYTF
CDR3 DNA: TGTGCCAGCAGTTTATACGGACAGGGACGAACTAACTATGGCTACACCTTC

clone size: once
V gene: TRBV9
D gene: TRBD2
J gene: TRBJ2-7
CDR3 protein: CASSVGGLASYEQYF
CDR3 DNA: TGTGCCAGCAGCGTAGGGGGACTAGCTTCGTACGAGCAGTACTTC

clone size: NA
V gene: TRBV19
D gene: NA
J gene: TRBJ1-4
CDR3 protein: CASTLERATNEKLFF
CDR3 DNA: TGTGCCAGTACCCTCGAGCGAGCAACTAATGAAAAACTGTTTTTT

clone size: NA
V gene: TRBV28
D gene: TRBD1
J gene: TRBJ1-1
CDR3 protein: CATLEGGVDTEAFF
CDR3 DNA: TGTGCCACCCTGGAAGGGGGCGTAGATACTGAAGCTTTCTTT

clone size: NA
V gene: TRBV5-1
D gene: NA
J gene: TRBJ1-2
CDR3 protein: CASGGSDGYTF
CDR3 DNA: TGCGCCAGCGGGGGCTCTGACGGCTACACCTTC

clone size: NA
V gene: TRBV28
D gene: NA
J gene: TRBJ2-7
CDR3 protein: CASRTVAHYEQYF
CDR3 DNA: TGTGCCAGCAGGACAGTTGCCCACTACGAGCAGTACTTC

clone size: once
V gene: TRBV7-9
D gene: NA
J gene: TRBJ1-2
CDR3 protein: CASSLAQGYGYTF
CDR3 DNA: TGTGCCAGCAGCTTAGCCCAGGGTTATGGCTACACCTTC

clone size: NA
V gene: TRBV27
D gene: TRBD1
J gene: TRBJ2-3
CDR3 protein: CASSADYRGSTDTQYF
CDR3 DNA: TGTGCCAGCAGTGCGGATTACAGGGGATCCACAGATACGCAGTATTTT

clone size: NA
V gene: TRBV6-5
D gene: TRBD1
J gene: TRBJ1-3
CDR3 protein: CASSPRTGSGNTIYF
CDR3 DNA: TGTGCCAGCAGTCCCAGGACAGGCTCTGGAAACACCATATATTTT

clone size: once
V gene: TRBV9
D gene: NA
J gene: TRBJ1-6
CDR3 protein: CASSVGGGYNSPLHF
CDR3 DNA: TGTGCCAGCAGCGTAGGGGGGGGCTATAATTCACCCCTCCACTTT

clone size: NA
V gene: TRBV5-1
D gene: NA
J gene: TRBJ1-2
CDR3 protein: CASSLKGDGYTF
CDR3 DNA: TGCGCCAGCAGCTTAAAAGGGGATGGCTACACCTTC

clone size: NA
V gene: TRBV20-1
D gene: NA
J gene: TRBJ1-1
CDR3 protein: CSARIVSEAFF
CDR3 DNA: TGCAGTGCTAGAATCGTTTCTGAAGCTTTCTTT

clone size: NA
V gene: TRBV4-3
D gene: TRBD2
J gene: TRBJ2-1
CDR3 protein: CASSQDRLAGGATEQFF
CDR3 DNA: TGCGCCAGCAGCCAAGATCGGCTAGCGGGAGGAGCTACAGAGCAGTTCTTC

clone size: NA
V gene: TRBV28
D gene: NA
J gene: TRBJ2-7
CDR3 protein: CASSSGPGPQVGEQYF
CDR3 DNA: TGTGCCAGCAGCTCCGGGCCAGGGCCCCAAGTAGGCGAGCAGTACTTC

clone size: NA
V gene: TRBV9
D gene: TRBD2
J gene: TRBJ2-5
CDR3 protein: CASSGGTRDLWTQYF
CDR3 DNA: TGTGCCAGCAGCGGCGGGACTAGGGATCTTTGGACCCAGTACTTC

clone size: NA
V gene: TRBV19
D gene: TRBD1
J gene: TRBJ2-1
CDR3 protein: CASSSGQGGDEQFF
CDR3 DNA: TGTGCCAGTAGCTCGGGACAGGGAGGGGATGAGCAGTTCTTC

clone size: NA
V gene: TRBV19
D gene: NA
J gene: TRBJ1-2
CDR3 protein: CASSINGGGPNYGYTF
CDR3 DNA: TGTGCCAGTAGTATAAACGGAGGCGGACCTAACTATGGCTACACCTTC

clone size: NA
V gene: TRBV19
D gene: TRBD1
J gene: TRBJ1-6
CDR3 protein: CASRGTAQTNSPLHF
CDR3 DNA: TGTGCCAGTAGGGGGACAGCGCAAACTAATTCACCCCTCCACTTT

clone size: once
V gene: TRBV29-1
D gene: TRBD1
J gene: TRBJ1-2
CDR3 protein: CSVAGGPGYTF
CDR3 DNA: TGCAGCGTTGCAGGGGGCCCTGGCTACACCTTC

clone size: NA
V gene: TRBV28
D gene: NA
J gene: TRBJ1-2
CDR3 protein: CASSSHSTANYGYTF
CDR3 DNA: TGTGCCAGCAGTTCCCACTCGACAGCTAACTATGGCTACACCTTC

clone size: NA
V gene: TRBV28
D gene: NA
J gene: TRBJ1-2
CDR3 protein: CASRIGVVHGYTF
CDR3 DNA: TGTGCCAGCAGGATAGGAGTAGTCCATGGCTACACCTTC

clone size: NA
V gene: TRBV3-1/TRBV3-2
D gene: NA
J gene: TRBJ2-2
CDR3 protein: CASRPDTDYTGELFF
CDR3 DNA: TGTGCCAGCAGACCGGATACAGATTACACCGGGGAGCTGTTTTTT

clone size: NA
V gene: TRBV6-2/TRBV6-3
D gene: NA
J gene: TRBJ1-5
CDR3 protein: CASSYGQMNQPQHF
CDR3 DNA: TGTGCCAGCAGTTACGGACAGATGAATCAGCCCCAGCATTTT

clone size: NA
V gene: TRBV7-8
D gene: TRBD1
J gene: TRBJ2-3
CDR3 protein: CASSLTGDRDTDTQYF
CDR3 DNA: TGTGCCAGCAGCTTAACCGGGGACAGGGATACGGATACGCAGTATTTT

clone size: few
V gene: TRBV3-1/TRBV3-2
D gene: NA
J gene: TRBJ1-2
CDR3 protein: CASSQVGGIRGGYTF
CDR3 DNA: TGTGCCAGCAGCCAAGTTGGGGGGATAAGGGGTGGCTACACCTTC

clone size: NA
V gene: TRBV30
D gene: TRBD1
J gene: TRBJ2-5
CDR3 protein: CAWSGTGLQETQYF
CDR3 DNA: TGTGCCTGGAGCGGGACAGGACTCCAAGAGACCCAGTACTTC

clone size: NA
V gene: TRBV6-6
D gene: NA
J gene: TRBJ1-1
CDR3 protein: CASSNPGDNEAFF
CDR3 DNA: TGTGCCAGCAGTAACCCAGGGGATAATGAAGCTTTCTTT

clone size: once
V gene: TRBV5-1
D gene: TRBD1
J gene: TRBJ2-3
CDR3 protein: CASSTGTQGETQYF
CDR3 DNA: TGCGCCAGCAGCACCGGGACCCAGGGGGAGACGCAGTATTTT

clone size: NA
V gene: TRBV7-2
D gene: TRBD2
J gene: TRBJ2-5
CDR3 protein: CASSPRTSGRARETQYF
CDR3 DNA: TGTGCCAGCAGCCCTCGGACTAGCGGGAGGGCGCGTGAGACCCAGTACTTC

clone size: NA
V gene: TRBV29-1
D gene: NA
J gene: TRBJ2-3
CDR3 protein: CSVEAKGDTDTQYF
CDR3 DNA: TGCAGCGTTGAAGCCAAAGGGGACACAGATACGCAGTATTTT

clone size: NA
V gene: TRBV19
D gene: TRBD1
J gene: TRBJ1-5
CDR3 protein: CASYDRGRISNQPQHF
CDR3 DNA: TGTGCCAGTTATGACAGGGGGAGAATTAGCAATCAGCCCCAGCATTTT

clone size: NA
V gene: TRBV10-3
D gene: NA
J gene: TRBJ2-5
CDR3 protein: CAVGEEQETQYF
CDR3 DNA: TGTGCCGTAGGAGAGGAACAAGAGACCCAGTACTTC

clone size: NA
V gene: TRBV28
D gene: TRBD2
J gene: TRBJ2-3
CDR3 protein: CASGLTSGGGDTQYF
CDR3 DNA: TGTGCCAGTGGCCTGACTAGCGGGGGAGGGGATACGCAGTATTTT

clone size: NA
V gene: TRBV3-1/TRBV3-2
D gene: NA
J gene: TRBJ2-7
CDR3 protein: CASSSPGAAYEQYF
CDR3 DNA: TGTGCCAGCAGTTCCCCTGGGGCAGCCTACGAGCAGTACTTC

clone size: NA
V gene: TRBV2
D gene: TRBD1
J gene: TRBJ2-7
CDR3 protein: CASSSGTGGYEQYF
CDR3 DNA: TGTGCCAGCAGTTCCGGGACAGGCGGTTACGAGCAGTACTTC